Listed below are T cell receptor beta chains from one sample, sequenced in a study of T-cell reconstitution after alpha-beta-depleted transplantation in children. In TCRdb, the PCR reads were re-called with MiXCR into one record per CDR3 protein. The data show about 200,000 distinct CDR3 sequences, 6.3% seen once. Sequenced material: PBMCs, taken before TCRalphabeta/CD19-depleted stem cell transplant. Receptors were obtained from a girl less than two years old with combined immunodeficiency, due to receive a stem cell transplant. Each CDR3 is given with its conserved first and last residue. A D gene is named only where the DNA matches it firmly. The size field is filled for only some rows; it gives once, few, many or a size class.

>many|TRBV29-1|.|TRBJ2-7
TGCAGCGTTTGGTCGGAGGGCAAAAAGGGTGGCGACGAGCAGTACTTC
CSVWSEGKKGGDEQYF
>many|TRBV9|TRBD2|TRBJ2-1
TGTGCCAGCAGCGACGTAGTTCAGCGGGGGGCCTACAATGAGCAGTTCTTC
CASSDVVQRGAYNEQFF
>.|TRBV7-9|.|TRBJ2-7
TGTGCCAGCAGCTTACACGGTTCCTACGAGCAGTACTTC
CASSLHGSYEQYF
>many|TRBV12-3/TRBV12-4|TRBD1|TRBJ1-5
TGTGCCAGCAGCTCCGGGACAGGGGCTCAGCCCCAGCATTTT
CASSSGTGAQPQHF
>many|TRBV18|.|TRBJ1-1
TGTGCCAGCTCACCACTAATGAACACTGAAGCTTTCTTT
CASSPLMNTEAFF
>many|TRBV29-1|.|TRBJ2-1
TGCAGCGCTCACCCCAGGGGCTGGGAGCAGTTCTTC
CSAHPRGWEQFF
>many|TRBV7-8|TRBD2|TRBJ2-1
TGTGCCAGCAGCCATAGACTAGCGGGACTTTATTACAATGAGCAGTTCTTC
CASSHRLAGLYYNEQFF
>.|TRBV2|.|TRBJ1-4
TGTGCCAGCAGTCCAGACAGGATGAATGAAAAACTGTTTTTT
CASSPDRMNEKLFF
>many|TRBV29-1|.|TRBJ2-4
TGCAGCGTTGGAGACAGTCTCAAAAACATTCAGTACTTC
CSVGDSLKNIQYF
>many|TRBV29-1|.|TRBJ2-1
TGCAGCGTTGGGCTACCGAGCTCCTACAATGAGCAGTTCTTC
CSVGLPSSYNEQFF
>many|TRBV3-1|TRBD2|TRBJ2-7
TGTGCCAGCAGCCAAGATCTAGCGGGAGCTGGGGAGCAGTACTTC
CASSQDLAGAGEQYF
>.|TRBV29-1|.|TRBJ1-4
TGCAGCGTTGTGGTCTGGACTAATGAAAAACTGTTTTTT
CSVVVWTNEKLFF
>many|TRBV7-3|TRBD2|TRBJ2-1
TGTGCCAGCAGCTTAACGAATGCGGGGGGCCATGAGCAGTTCTTC
CASSLTNAGGHEQFF
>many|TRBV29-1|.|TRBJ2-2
TGCAGCGTTGTCTCGAGAACCGGGGAGCTGTTTTTT
CSVVSRTGELFF
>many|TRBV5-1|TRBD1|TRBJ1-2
TGCGCCAGCAGCACGGGGGCGGACAGGGGGAATGGCTACACCTTC
CASSTGADRGNGYTF
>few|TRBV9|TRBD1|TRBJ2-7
TGTGCCAGCAGCGTAGTCGGACAGGGTAGCGAGCAGTACTTC
CASSVVGQGSEQYF